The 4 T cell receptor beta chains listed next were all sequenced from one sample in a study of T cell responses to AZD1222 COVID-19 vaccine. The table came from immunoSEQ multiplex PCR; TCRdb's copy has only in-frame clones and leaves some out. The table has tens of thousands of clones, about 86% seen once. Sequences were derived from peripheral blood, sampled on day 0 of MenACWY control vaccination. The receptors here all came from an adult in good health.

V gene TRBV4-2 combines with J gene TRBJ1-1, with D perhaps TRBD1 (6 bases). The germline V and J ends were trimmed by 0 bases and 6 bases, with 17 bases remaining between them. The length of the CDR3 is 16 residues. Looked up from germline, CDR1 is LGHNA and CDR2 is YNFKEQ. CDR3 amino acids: CASSQDTPRGGSEAFF. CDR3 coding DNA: TGTGCCAGCAGCCAAGATACCCCCAGGGGAGGGTCTGAAGCTTTCTTT.

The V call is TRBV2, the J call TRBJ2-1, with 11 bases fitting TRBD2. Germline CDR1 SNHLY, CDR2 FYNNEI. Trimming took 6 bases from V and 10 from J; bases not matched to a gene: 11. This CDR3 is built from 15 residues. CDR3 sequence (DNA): TGTGCCAGCAGGGGTAGGCTAGCGGGGGGCGACGAGCAGTTCTTC. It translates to CASRGRLAGGDEQFF.

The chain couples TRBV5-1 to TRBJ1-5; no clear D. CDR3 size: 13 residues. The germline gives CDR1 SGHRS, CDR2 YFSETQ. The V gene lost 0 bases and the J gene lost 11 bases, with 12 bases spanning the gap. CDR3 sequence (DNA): TGCGCCAGCAGCTTGGATAGGGCCGGGGCCCAGCATTTT. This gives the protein CASSLDRAGAQHF.

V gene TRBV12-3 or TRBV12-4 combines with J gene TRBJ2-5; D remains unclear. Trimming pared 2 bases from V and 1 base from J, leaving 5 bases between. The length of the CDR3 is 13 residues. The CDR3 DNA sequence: TGTGCCAGCAGTTTATCCCTCCAAGAGACCCAGTACTTC. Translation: CASSLSLQETQYF.